These 15 T cell receptor beta chains were sequenced from one sample in a study of beta chain features in type 1 diabetes. Study observations and caveats: The study found moderately but significantly shorter TCRB CDR3s in all four CD4+ subsets of Type 1 diabetes patients.

Sequenced material consisted of expressed TCRB transcripts (all of the isolated RNA was reverse transcribed). Libraries were prepared by immunoSEQ multiplex PCR; TCRdb keeps only in-frame clonotypes and omits some of them. The sample gives around 280,000 clones, approximately 15% of which show up once; 0.015% to 0.017% is in the top ten. Their target antigens are unknown. Sequenced material: naive CD4+ T cells from blood. Receptors were obtained from a man aged 18-30 years with type 1 diabetes.

This clone has more than one count but fewer than ten. The same CDR3 arises from other DNA sequences in this sample as well. The chain combines TRBV19 with TRBJ2-1; 14 nucleotides align to TRBD2. The CDR3 sequence is 15 residues long. Germline V gene sequence: CDR1 LNHDA, CDR2 SQIVND (reference sequence). Losses at the gene ends were 5 bases for V and 8 bases for J; bases not matched to a gene: 5. The CDR3 sequence: CASSPGTSGSDEQFF. CDR3 DNA sequence: TGTGCCAGTAGTCCGGGGACTAGCGGGAGCGATGAGCAGTTCTTC. The full variable domain, its missing parts supplied by reference TRBV19 and TRBJ2-1, is DGGITQSPKYLFRKEGQNVTLSCEQNLNHDAMYWYRQDPGQGLRLIYYSQIVNDFQKGDIAEGYSVSREKKESFPLTVTSAQKNPTAFYLCASSPGTSGSDEQFFGPGTRLTVL.

V is TRBV10-3 and J is TRBJ2-6; 13 nucleotides agree with TRBD2. Germline-derived CDR1 and CDR2 are ENHRY and SYGVKD. With 6 bases clipped from V and 3 bases from J, the junction kept 5 bases outside the gene matches. This CDR3 is 17 amino acids long. The DNA for the CDR3 is TGTGCCATCAGGGGGACTAGCGGGGTAGATGGGGCCAACGTCCTGACTTTC. Encoded protein: CAIRGTSGVDGANVLTF.

This clone was found a few times. This chain joins TRBV5-5 and TRBJ2-1, with 9 bases identical to TRBD1. V gave up 6 bases and J gave up 7 bases; unmatched junction bases: 5. CDR3 size: 13 residues. From germline, CDR1 is SGHKS and CDR2 YYEKEE (reference sequence). CDR3 amino acids: CASIRTGANEQFF. The CDR3 DNA follows: TGTGCCAGCATCCGGACAGGGGCGAATGAGCAGTTCTTC.

This clone has just a few counts. The rearrangement uses TRBV5-1 and TRBJ1-5, with D tentatively TRBD1 (5 bases). Germline CDR1 is SGHRS and CDR2 is YFSETQ. This CDR3 has 14 amino acids. Trimming cost V 0 bases and J 3 bases, with 7 bases left between them. CDR3 nucleotides: TGCGCCAGCAGCTTGGTCAGGGTCAATCAGCCCCAGCATTTT. Translated: CASSLVRVNQPQHF.

This chain links TRBV30 with TRBJ2-1; D is possibly TRBD1 (6 bases). CDR1 GTSNPN and CDR2 SVGIG come from the germline V gene (reference sequence). The CDR3 extends over 12 amino acids. The germline V and J ends were trimmed by 4 bases and 4 bases, with 8 bases remaining between them. The CDR3 here is CAWTGQYNEQFF. DNA for the CDR3: TGTGCCTGGACGGGACAATACAATGAGCAGTTCTTC.

In DNA form, the CDR3 reads TGTGCCAGTCGGGGGACCGGGGCTGAAGCTTTCTTT. It encodes CASRGTGAEAFF. This chain connects TRBV19 to TRBJ1-1; a weak D match, TRBD1 (5 bases). This CDR3 spans 12 amino acids. Germline lookup yields CDR1 LNHDA and CDR2 SQIVND (reference sequence). V shed 8 bases and J shed 6 bases, with 13 bases lying between them.

This clone was observed a handful of times. J is TRBJ1-1 and V is TRBV18, with TRBD1 matching 8 bases. This CDR3 has 15 amino acids. Germline CDR1 is KGHSH and CDR2 is LQKENI. V shed 3 bases, J shed 4 bases, and the junction held 7 bases outside the gene matches. The CDR3 reads CASSPELTGGTEAFF. DNA for the CDR3: TGTGCCAGCTCACCCGAATTAACAGGGGGCACTGAAGCTTTCTTT.

This chain uses TRBV11-2 with TRBJ2-4; D is perhaps TRBD2 (6 bases). CDR1 is SGHAT and CDR2 is FQNNGV in the germline V gene. The CDR3 is 14 amino acids. The V and J ends lost 5 bases and 1 base respectively, with 9 bases between them. CDR3 residues: CASSPGVAKNIQYF. The CDR3 nucleotides read TGTGCCAGCAGCCCGGGGGTGGCCAAAAACATTCAGTACTTC.

This clone has a handful of counts. The rearrangement links TRBV7-2 to TRBJ2-7; D possibly corresponds to TRBD2 (6 bases). Germline-derived CDR1 and CDR2 are SGHTA and FQGNSA. The CDR3 is made up of 14 amino acids. V gave up 2 bases and J gave up 2 bases, with 10 bases separating them. The CDR3 here is CASSLTAGAYEQYF. The CDR3, as DNA: TGTGCCAGCAGCTTAACAGCGGGTGCCTACGAGCAGTACTTC.

The CDR3 sequence: CATGSWGNEQFF. Written as DNA, the CDR3 is TGTGCCACCGGGAGTTGGGGCAATGAGCAGTTCTTC. The chain uses TRBV27 and TRBJ2-1, with TRBD2 as a possible D gene (6 bases). The CDR3 consists of 12 residues. V lost 10 bases and J 6 bases, leaving 13 bases between the germline ends. CDR1 and CDR2 (germline): MNHEY, SMNVEV (reference sequence).

Only a few counts were recorded for this clone. The J gene is TRBJ2-1, the V gene TRBV30, with D possibly being TRBD2 (5 bases). Germline loops: CDR1 GTSNPN, CDR2 SVGIG (reference sequence). CDR3 length equals 12 residues. V was cut by 8 bases and J by 0 bases, with 8 bases left in between. CDR3 DNA sequence: TGTGCCCGGGGAAGCTCCTACAATGAGCAGTTCTTC. Amino acid sequence: CARGSSYNEQFF.

This chain uses TRBV11-2 with TRBJ2-5, with a possible D match to TRBD1 (5 bases). This CDR3 has 15 residues. CDR1 is SGHAT, CDR2 FQNNGV, per germline. Deletions cut 5 bases from V and 5 bases from J, with 18 bases between. CDR3 residues: CASSETKGYGETQYF. The DNA of the CDR3 is TGTGCCAGCAGCGAGACCAAGGGGTATGGGGAGACCCAGTACTTC. Full variable domain (rest looked up from reference TRBV11-2 and TRBJ2-5): EAGVAQSPRYKIIEKRQSVAFWCNPISGHATLYWYQQILGQGPKLLIQFQNNGVVDDSQLPKDRFSAERLKGVDSTLKIQPAKLEDSAVYLCASSETKGYGETQYFGPGTRLLVL.

The chain combines TRBV7-2 with TRBJ2-2; D is uncertain. The CDR3 totals 13 residues. Germline CDR1 SGHTA, CDR2 FQGNSA. Trimming cost V 10 bases and J 2 bases, with 11 bases left between them. The CDR3 coding sequence is TGTGCCACCCAGCGAGCCAACACCGGGGAGCTGTTTTTT. Protein sequence: CATQRANTGELFF.

The V and J genes are TRBV4-2 and TRBJ2-5; unclear D gene. The CDR3 covers 11 residues. Germline CDR1 is LGHNA and CDR2 is YNFKEQ. V shed 2 bases and J shed 5 bases, with 3 bases lying between them. The CDR3 reads CASSQLETQYF. The DNA for the CDR3 is TGTGCCAGCAGCCAACTGGAGACCCAGTACTTC.

This clone was counted a few times. The chain employs TRBV6-6 and TRBJ2-7; TRBD1 is a possible D gene (6 bases). This CDR3 comprises 14 residues. Trimming shortened V by 0 bases and J by 4 bases, and 10 bases separated the two germline ends. Germline V gives CDR1 MNHNY, CDR2 SVGAGI (reference sequence). The CDR3 sequence: CASSYSTRGYEQYF. CDR3 sequence (DNA): TGTGCCAGCAGTTACTCCACCAGGGGTTACGAGCAGTACTTC.